One and the same sample provided the 12 T cell receptor beta chains below, sequenced in a study of beta chain features in type 1 diabetes. TCRB transcripts that were expressed got sequenced, as all of the isolated RNA had been reverse transcribed. Libraries were prepared by immunoSEQ multiplex PCR; TCRdb keeps only in-frame clonotypes and omits some of them. The top ten clones hold roughly 0.035% of a sample with about 410,000 clones, about 14% of them seen once. Sequencing used naive CD4+ T cells from blood. These receptors all come from a young man in good health.

This chain connects TRBV7-2 to TRBJ1-2, with 8 bases matching TRBD1. V lost 1 base and J lost 4; bases outside the gene matches: 8. CDR1 and CDR2 (germline): SGHTA, FQGNSA. This CDR3 is 16 amino acids long. The CDR3 DNA reads TGTGCCAGCAGCTTAGTCGGACAGGGAGTTCGCTATGGCTACACCTTC. It is translated as CASSLVGQGVRYGYTF.

V usage is TRBV23-1 and J usage is TRBJ2-7, with TRBD2 as a possible D gene (5 bases). TRBV23-1 is given ORF status, its function remaining uncertain. V lost 8 bases and J 2 bases, leaving 16 bases between the germline ends. This CDR3 contains 14 residues. The DNA for the CDR3 is TGCGCCAGCGGACCGGGGTCCGTTACCTACGAGCAGTACGTC. Its translation is CASGPGSVTYEQYV.

This clone turned up a few times. J is TRBJ2-7 and V is TRBV6-5; 8 bases agree with TRBD2. V shed 5 bases and J 0 bases; nucleotides not matched to a gene: 6. This CDR3 contains 15 residues. The germline gives CDR1 MNHEY, CDR2 SVGAGI. Here the CDR3 reads CASSPGGVSSYEQYV. DNA of the CDR3: TGTGCCAGCAGTCCCGGGGGGGTGAGCTCCTACGAGCAGTACGTC.

The chain uses TRBV7-3 and TRBJ2-1; D is unclear. CDR1 and CDR2 from the germline V gene are SGHTA and FQGTGA. The CDR3 sequence is 16 residues long. The V end was cut by 2 bases, the J end by 0 bases, with 11 bases between. The CDR3 spells CASSLSGASSYNEQFF. CDR3 in DNA: TGTGCCAGCAGCTTATCGGGCGCCAGCTCCTACAATGAGCAGTTCTTC.

The J gene is TRBJ2-5, the V gene TRBV7-3; 8 nucleotides agree with TRBD2. CDR3 length: 15 amino acids. Germline V gene data show CDR1 as SGHTA and CDR2 as FQGTGA. The trim removed 1 base at V and 2 bases at J, leaving 3 bases unmatched. CDR3 region: CASSLNPSGQETQYF. The CDR3 nucleotides read TGTGCCAGCAGCTTAAACCCTAGCGGGCAAGAGACCCAGTACTTC.

The chain recombines TRBV4-1 with TRBJ2-1; perhaps TRBD2 as D (6 bases). Trimming left V 2 bases short and J 5 bases short, with 10 bases between. The CDR3 extends over 14 amino acids. In germline, CDR1 is MGHRA, CDR2 YSYEKL. Here the CDR3 reads CASSQPRRDNEQFF. The CDR3 nucleotides are TGCGCCAGCAGCCAACCTAGGAGGGACAATGAGCAGTTCTTC.

Points on this clone: The sample carries other DNA sequences with the same CDR3. This sequence joins TRBV4-3 and TRBJ1-2; 9 bases are shared with TRBD1. Trimming took 2 bases from V and 8 from J; bases not matched to a gene: 3. Per the germline V gene, CDR1 is LGHNA and CDR2 is YSLEER. CDR3 length: 13 amino acids. The CDR3 coding sequence is TGCGCCAGCAGCCAAAGACAGGGGGACGGCTACACCTTC. Translation gives CASSQRQGDGYTF.

In its sample, this clone was seen many times. The genes are TRBV13 and TRBJ2-7, with D perhaps matching TRBD1 (5 bases). The CDR3 totals 15 residues. The V gene lost 2 bases and the J gene lost 2 bases, with 13 bases spanning the gap. Germline V gene data show CDR1 as PRHDT and CDR2 as FYEKMQ (reference sequence). CDR3 DNA: TGTGCCAGCAGCTTATCAGGGTTGAGCACCTACGAGCAGTACGTC. Its translation is CASSLSGLSTYEQYV.

This clone came up a few times. As DNA, the CDR3 is TGCGCCAGCAGCTTGGCCGCGGCAGTCGGTAACACTGAAGCTTTCTTT. It encodes CASSLAAAVGNTEAFF. This sequence joins TRBV5-1 and TRBJ1-1; D is unclear. The V end was cut by 0 bases, the J end by 2 bases, with 14 bases between. CDR1 and CDR2 (germline): SGHRS, YFSETQ. This CDR3 is built from 16 residues.

This clone was seen a handful of times. This rearrangement joins TRBV19 to TRBJ2-3; 10 bases agree with TRBD1. Germline V gene sequence: CDR1 LNHDA, CDR2 SQIVND (reference sequence). The CDR3 is 15 residues long. Trimming removed 6 bases from V and 3 bases from J; junction bases left unmatched: 6. The CDR3 region has the DNA TGTGCCAGTAGAGACCGGGACAGGGGAACAGATACGCAGTATTTT. Translation gives CASRDRDRGTDTQYF.

V and J are TRBV27 and TRBJ2-5; D call uncertain. The CDR3 covers 15 residues. Looked up from germline, CDR1 is MNHEY and CDR2 is SMNVEV (reference sequence). V was trimmed by 6 bases and J by 5 bases, leaving 19 bases between them. CDR3 sequence reads: CASSSTPTLLETQYF. CDR3 coding DNA: TGTGCCAGCAGCTCAACCCCCACACTGTTGGAGACCCAGTACTTC.

The V gene is TRBV7-2, the J gene TRBJ2-7; D may match TRBD1 or TRBD2 (5 bases each). With 3 bases removed from V and 6 bases from J, the gap between germline ends came to 18 bases. The germline gives CDR1 SGHTA, CDR2 FQGNSA. There are 15 residues in the CDR3. The DNA for the CDR3 is TGTGCCAGCAGCTTGACCGGGGACCCCAGAGGCGAGCAGTACTTC. This translates into CASSLTGDPRGEQYF.